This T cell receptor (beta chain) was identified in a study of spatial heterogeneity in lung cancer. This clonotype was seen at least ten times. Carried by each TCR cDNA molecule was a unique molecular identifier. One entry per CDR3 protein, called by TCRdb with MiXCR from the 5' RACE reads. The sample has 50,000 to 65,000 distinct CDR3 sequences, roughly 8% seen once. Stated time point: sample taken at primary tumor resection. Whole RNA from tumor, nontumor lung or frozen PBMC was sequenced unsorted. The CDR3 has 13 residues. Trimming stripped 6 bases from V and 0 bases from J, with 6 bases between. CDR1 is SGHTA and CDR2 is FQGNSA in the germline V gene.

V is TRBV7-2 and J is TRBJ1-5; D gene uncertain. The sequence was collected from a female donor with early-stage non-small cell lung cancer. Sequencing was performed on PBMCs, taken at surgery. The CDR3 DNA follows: TGTGCCAGCAGTTGGAATAGCAATCAGCCCCAGCATTTT. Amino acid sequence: CASSWNSNQPQHF.